The 15 T cell receptor beta chains given below trace back to one sample, sequenced in a study of OX40 agonist ivuxolimab in advanced cancers. The data were produced by immunoSEQ multiplex PCR, yet TCRdb's version contains in-frame clones alone and is incomplete. Of approximately 84,000 clones listed, approximately 89% are singletons. This specimen consisted of CD4+ or CD8+ T cells sorted from blood, obtained in a trial of the OX40 agonist ivuxolimab. These receptors originate from an adult with an advanced solid tumor such as melanoma, head and neck, liver or kidney cancer.

The V call is TRBV7-3, the J call TRBJ2-1; the D gene could be TRBD1 or TRBD2 (6 bases each). V was pared by 5 bases and J by 4 bases, with 27 bases between. There are 19 residues in the CDR3. Germline loops: CDR1 SGHTA, CDR2 FQGTGA. The CDR3: CASSRPGRGGPEFYNEQFF. The CDR3, as DNA: TGTGCCAGCAGCCGCCCGGGACGAGGGGGGCCTGAATTTTACAATGAGCAGTTCTTC.

The chain couples TRBV29-1 to TRBJ2-7, with TRBD2 as a possible D gene (5 bases). Deletions cut 6 bases from V and 3 bases from J, with 15 bases between. Per germline, CDR1 SQVTM and CDR2 ANQGSEA. The CDR3 is 13 amino acids. The DNA for the CDR3 is TGCAGCGTAAAACCGTCGGGGTTCTACGAGCAGTACTTC. Translated: CSVKPSGFYEQYF.

This sequence joins TRBV27 and TRBJ2-7, with 7 positions matching TRBD1. This CDR3 comprises 16 residues. Looked up from germline, CDR1 is MNHEY and CDR2 is SMNVEV (reference sequence). Trimming cost V 5 bases and J 9 bases; bases outside gene matches: 19. The CDR3 spells CASSPGRRDSYLRQYF. CDR3 nucleotides: TGTGCCAGCAGTCCTGGAAGACGGGACAGTTATTTAAGGCAGTACTTC.

This clone was recorded only once. V is TRBV5-1 and J is TRBJ2-1, with 7 positions matching TRBD2. Germline V CDR1 and CDR2: SGHRS, YFSETQ. This CDR3 is built from 18 residues. Unmatched junction bases numbered 14, after V lost 1 base and J lost 4 bases. CDR3 coding DNA: TGCGCCAGCAGCTTGAGCCCTAGCGGACACCTTTCATACAATGAGCAGTTCTTC. Residues: CASSLSPSGHLSYNEQFF.

The chain uses TRBV27 and TRBJ2-3; maybe TRBD1 (6 bases). Germline CDR1 reads MNHEY; CDR2 reads SMNVEV (reference sequence). The CDR3 runs 13 residues. Between the trimmed V and J ends, which lost 1 base and 7 bases, there was a span of 9 bases. The CDR3 here is CASSLFGQNTQYF. CDR3 sequence (DNA): TGTGCCAGCAGTTTATTCGGACAGAATACGCAGTATTTT.

The rearrangement joins TRBV7-8 to TRBJ2-7, with a tentative D call TRBD2 (6 bases). V was trimmed by 1 base and J by 3 bases, leaving 10 bases between them. The CDR3 sequence is 14 residues long. Germline-derived CDR1 and CDR2 are SGHVS and FQNEAQ. The CDR3 DNA sequence: TGTGCCAGCAGCTTAGGACTAGATCTCTACGAGCAGTACTTC. It yields the protein CASSLGLDLYEQYF.

J is TRBJ2-7 and V is TRBV10-2; TRBD1 matches 7 bases. With 6 bases clipped from V and 5 bases from J, the junction kept 10 bases outside the gene matches. This CDR3 is 14 amino acids long. Germline CDR1 reads WSHSY; CDR2 reads SAAADI. CDR3 residues: CASRMTGFGNEQYF. CDR3 in DNA: TGCGCCAGCAGGATGACAGGGTTCGGAAACGAGCAGTACTTC.

This CDR3 is CASTPFSSVTYNEQFF. The CDR3 bases are TGTGCCAGTACCCCCTTCTCTAGCGTCACCTACAATGAGCAGTTCTTC. The chain is built from TRBV19 and TRBJ2-1; D is perhaps TRBD2 (6 bases). V was clipped by 7 bases and J by 2 bases, with 18 bases between them. The CDR3 consists of 16 residues. The germline gives CDR1 LNHDA, CDR2 SQIVND (reference sequence).

This chain joins TRBV19 and TRBJ1-2, with D perhaps TRBD1 (6 bases). Germline V gives CDR1 LNHDA, CDR2 SQIVND (reference sequence). The V end was cut by 1 base, the J end by 8 bases, with 17 bases between. This CDR3 region has 15 residues. In DNA form, the CDR3 reads TGTGCCAGTAGTATAGCAAGGGGGTCAAGGGAAGGCTACACCTTC. Translating gives CASSIARGSREGYTF.

The rearrangement uses TRBV29-1 and TRBJ1-1; a weak D match, TRBD1 (6 bases). V was trimmed by 8 bases and J by 1 base, leaving 11 bases between them. The CDR3 runs 12 residues. From germline, CDR1 is SQVTM and CDR2 ANQGSEA. The CDR3 region is CSSGHPNTEAFF. The CDR3, as DNA: TGCAGCTCGGGACATCCGAACACTGAAGCTTTCTTT.

V usage is TRBV19 and J usage is TRBJ2-6, with TRBD1 matching 9 bases. After removal of 7 bases from V and 2 bases from J, the junction contained 9 bases not matched to a gene. CDR3 length equals 17 residues. Germline V gene data show CDR1 as LNHDA and CDR2 as SQIVND (reference sequence). This CDR3 is CASTPGTGFAGANVLTF. CDR3 DNA sequence: TGTGCCAGTACTCCAGGGACAGGGTTTGCTGGGGCCAACGTCCTGACTTTC.

This clone came up once. The rearrangement uses TRBV9 and TRBJ2-3, with D uncertain. The CDR3 consists of 13 residues. Trimming left V 3 bases short and J 6 bases short, with 11 bases between. Per the germline V gene, CDR1 is SGDLS and CDR2 is YYNGEE. The CDR3 protein is CASSALYHDTQYF. For the CDR3, the DNA is TGTGCCAGCAGCGCCCTATACCACGATACGCAGTATTTT.

The V call is TRBV30, the J call TRBJ2-7; D is tentatively TRBD1 or TRBD2 (5 bases each). CDR1 GTSNPN and CDR2 SVGIG come from the germline V gene (reference sequence). With 4 bases removed from V and 4 bases from J, the gap between germline ends came to 20 bases. This CDR3 is built from 15 residues. This CDR3 reads CAWIPTGTATYEQYF. In DNA form, the CDR3 reads TGTGCCTGGATTCCTACCGGGACCGCCACGTACGAGCAGTACTTC.

The genes are TRBV10-1 and TRBJ2-3; D possibly corresponds to TRBD2 (5 bases). CDR3 size: 15 residues. Germline CDR1 is WNHNN and CDR2 is SYGVQD (reference sequence). V dropped 2 bases and J dropped 3 bases, with 12 bases sitting between them. The CDR3 DNA sequence: TGCGCCAGCAGTGAGGGAGGTCTCAATACAGATACGCAGTATTTT. Translation: CASSEGGLNTDTQYF.

The V and J genes are TRBV5-4 and TRBJ1-1, with D tentatively TRBD1 (5 bases). This CDR3 is 13 amino acids long. The V end lost 7 bases, the J end lost 5 bases, and 15 bases lay between the germline ends. Germline CDR1 reads SGHNT; CDR2 reads YYREEE (reference sequence). This chain's CDR3 is CASVSQGRTEAFF. CDR3 nucleotides: TGTGCCAGCGTAAGCCAGGGTAGGACTGAAGCTTTCTTT.